This record covers a single T cell receptor beta chain. This specimen belongs to a study of blood T cell repertoires in COVID-19. Whole-study context: In each case, the material was cDNA or gDNA derived from T cells, B-cell-depleted T cells, or PBMCs.

The CDR3 spans 11 residues. The germline V gene encodes CDR1 MNHEY and CDR2 SMNVEV (reference sequence). V dropped 8 bases and J dropped 6 bases, with 11 bases sitting between them. The repertoire was sequenced with immunoSEQ multiplex PCR; TCRdb's copy has only in-frame clones and lacks some. The table shows about 260,000 clones, with less than 90% occurring only once. The V and J genes are TRBV27 and TRBJ2-7, with unresolved D. This clonotype was obtained from a man aged 60-69 years with acute or convalescent COVID-19. Sequencing used peripheral blood. DNA of the CDR3: TGTGCCAGCCCCGGGTCTCCCGAGCAGTACTTC. Amino acids: CASPGSPEQYF.